This TCR beta chain was recorded in a study of sequential checkpoint blockade in melanoma. Data came from immunoSEQ multiplex PCR; TCRdb stores just in-frame clones and leaves some out. The sample shows fewer than 40,000 clones, about 88% of them seen only once. Indicated treatment: randomized to nivolumab then ipilimumab (arm A) or the reverse (arm B). There are 18 residues in the CDR3. Trimming stripped 6 bases from V and 2 bases from J, with 23 bases between. Looked up from germline, CDR1 is WSHSY and CDR2 is SAAADI. The TCR originated in a human donor with melanoma. The sequences come from CD8+ T cells sorted from blood (inferred from file names), collected from a patient given nivolumab and ipilimumab in sequence. The rearrangement joins TRBV10-2 to TRBJ1-5, with D perhaps TRBD1 (6 bases). The CDR3 bases are TGCGCCAGCAGCCGCGACTCCAATACAGGGATCGGCAATCAGCCCCAGCATTTT. This codes for CASSRDSNTGIGNQPQHF.